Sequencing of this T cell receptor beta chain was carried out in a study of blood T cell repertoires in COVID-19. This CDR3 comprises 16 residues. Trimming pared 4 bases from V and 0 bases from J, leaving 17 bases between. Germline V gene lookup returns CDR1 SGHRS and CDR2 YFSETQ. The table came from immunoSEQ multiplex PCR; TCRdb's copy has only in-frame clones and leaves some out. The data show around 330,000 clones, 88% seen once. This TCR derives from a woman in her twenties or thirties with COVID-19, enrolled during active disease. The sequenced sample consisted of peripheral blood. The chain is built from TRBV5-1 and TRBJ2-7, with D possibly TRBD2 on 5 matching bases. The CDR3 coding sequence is TGCGCCAGCAGCCCCAGCCGGAGGCCCTCCTCCTACGAGCAGTACTTC. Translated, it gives CASSPSRRPSSYEQYF.